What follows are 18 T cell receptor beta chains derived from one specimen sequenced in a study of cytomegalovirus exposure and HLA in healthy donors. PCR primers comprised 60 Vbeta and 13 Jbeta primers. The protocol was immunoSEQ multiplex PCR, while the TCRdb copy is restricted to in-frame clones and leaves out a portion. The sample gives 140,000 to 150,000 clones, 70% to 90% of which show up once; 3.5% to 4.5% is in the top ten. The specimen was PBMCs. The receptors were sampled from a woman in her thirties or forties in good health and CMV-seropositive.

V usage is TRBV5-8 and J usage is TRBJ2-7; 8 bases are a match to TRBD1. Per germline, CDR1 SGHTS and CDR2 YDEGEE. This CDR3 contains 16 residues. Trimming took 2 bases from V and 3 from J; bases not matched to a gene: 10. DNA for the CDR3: TGTGCCAGCAGCTTAACACTTACAGGGGGTGTCTACGAGCAGTACTTC. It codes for CASSLTLTGGVYEQYF.

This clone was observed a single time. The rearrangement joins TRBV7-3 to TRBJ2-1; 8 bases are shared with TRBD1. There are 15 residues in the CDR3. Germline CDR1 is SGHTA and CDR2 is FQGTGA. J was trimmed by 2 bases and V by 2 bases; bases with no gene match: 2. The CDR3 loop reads CASSLDRGPYNEQFF. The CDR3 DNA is TGTGCCAGCAGCTTAGACAGGGGCCCCTACAATGAGCAGTTCTTC.

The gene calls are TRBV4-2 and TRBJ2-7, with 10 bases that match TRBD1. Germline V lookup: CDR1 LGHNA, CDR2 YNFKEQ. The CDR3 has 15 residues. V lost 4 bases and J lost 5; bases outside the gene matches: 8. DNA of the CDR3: TGTGCCAGCAGCCTCGACAGGGGGCTAGGCGACGAGCAGTACTTC. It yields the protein CASSLDRGLGDEQYF.

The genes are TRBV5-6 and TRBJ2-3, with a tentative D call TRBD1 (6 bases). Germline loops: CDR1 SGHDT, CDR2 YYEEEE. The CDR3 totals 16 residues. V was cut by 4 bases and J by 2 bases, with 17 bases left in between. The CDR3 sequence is CASSLKQGALTDTQYF. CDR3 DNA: TGTGCCAGCAGCCTTAAACAGGGAGCTCTCACAGATACGCAGTATTTT.

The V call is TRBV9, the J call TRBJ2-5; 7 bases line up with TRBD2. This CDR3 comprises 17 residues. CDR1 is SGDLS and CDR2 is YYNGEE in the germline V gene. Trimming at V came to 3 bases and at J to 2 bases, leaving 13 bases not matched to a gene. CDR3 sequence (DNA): TGTGCCAGCAGCGCTAGTGTCCTAGCGGAGAAACAAGAGACCCAGTACTTC. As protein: CASSASVLAEKQETQYF.

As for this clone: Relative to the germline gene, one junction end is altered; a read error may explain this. DNA of the CDR3: TGTGCCACCAGCGGAGACAGGGGTCGGGCTGAAAAACTGTTTTTT. Its protein is CATSGDRGRAEKLFF. The chain couples TRBV15 to TRBJ1-4; the match to TRBD1 covers 8 bases. CDR1 LNHNV and CDR2 YYDKDF come from the germline V gene (reference sequence). The CDR3 covers 15 residues.

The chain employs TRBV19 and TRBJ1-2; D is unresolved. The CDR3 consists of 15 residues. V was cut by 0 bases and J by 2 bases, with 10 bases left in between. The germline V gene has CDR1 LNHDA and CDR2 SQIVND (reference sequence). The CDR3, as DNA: TGTGCCAGTAGTATAGAACCGGGAAAAAACTATGGCTACACCTTC. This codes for CASSIEPGKNYGYTF.

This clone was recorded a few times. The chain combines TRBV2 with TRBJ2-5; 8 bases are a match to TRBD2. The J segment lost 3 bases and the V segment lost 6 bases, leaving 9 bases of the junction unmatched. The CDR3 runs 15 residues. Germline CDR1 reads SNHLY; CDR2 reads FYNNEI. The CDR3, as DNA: TGTGCCAGCAGCGCCTCACGGGGGGGCGAAGAGACCCAGTACTTC. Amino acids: CASSASRGGEETQYF.

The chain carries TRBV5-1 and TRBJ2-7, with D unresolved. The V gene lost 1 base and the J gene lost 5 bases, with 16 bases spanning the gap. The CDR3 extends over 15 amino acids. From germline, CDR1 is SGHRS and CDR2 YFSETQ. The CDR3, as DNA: TGCGCCAGCAGCTTGATCGGTGGGCAGGTAGACGAGCAGTACTTC. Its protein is CASSLIGGQVDEQYF.

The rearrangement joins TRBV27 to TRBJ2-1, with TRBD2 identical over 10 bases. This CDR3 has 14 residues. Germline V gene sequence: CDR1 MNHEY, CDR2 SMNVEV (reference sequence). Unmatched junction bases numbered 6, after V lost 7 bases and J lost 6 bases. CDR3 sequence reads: CASKILAGANEQFF. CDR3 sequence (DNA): TGTGCCAGCAAGATTCTAGCGGGAGCCAATGAGCAGTTCTTC.

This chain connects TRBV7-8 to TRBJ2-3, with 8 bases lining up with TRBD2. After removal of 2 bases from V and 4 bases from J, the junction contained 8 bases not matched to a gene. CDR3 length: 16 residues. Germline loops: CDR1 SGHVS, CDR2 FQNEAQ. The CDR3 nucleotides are TGTGCCAGCAGCTTAAGCACCCTGGGACTAGCAGATACGCAGTATTTT. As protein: CASSLSTLGLADTQYF. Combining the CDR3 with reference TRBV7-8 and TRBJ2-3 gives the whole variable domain GAGVSQSPRYKVAKRGQDVALRCDPISGHVSLFWYQQALGQGPEFLTYFQNEAQLDKSGLPSDRFFAERPEGSVSTLKIQRTQQEDSAVYLCASSLSTLGLADTQYFGPGTRLTVL.

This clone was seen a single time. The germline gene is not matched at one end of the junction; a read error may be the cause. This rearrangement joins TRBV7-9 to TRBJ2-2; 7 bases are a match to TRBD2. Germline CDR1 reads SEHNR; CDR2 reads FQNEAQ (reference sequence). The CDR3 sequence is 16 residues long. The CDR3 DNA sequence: TGTTCCAGCAGCCTCCCGGGACTACCAGACACCGGGGAGCTGTTTTTT. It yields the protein CSSSLPGLPDTGELFF.

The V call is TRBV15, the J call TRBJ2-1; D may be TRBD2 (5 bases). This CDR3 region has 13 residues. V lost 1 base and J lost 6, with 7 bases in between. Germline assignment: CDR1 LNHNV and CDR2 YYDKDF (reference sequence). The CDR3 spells CATSRASFNEQFF. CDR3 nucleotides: TGTGCCACCAGCAGAGCTAGCTTCAATGAGCAGTTCTTC.

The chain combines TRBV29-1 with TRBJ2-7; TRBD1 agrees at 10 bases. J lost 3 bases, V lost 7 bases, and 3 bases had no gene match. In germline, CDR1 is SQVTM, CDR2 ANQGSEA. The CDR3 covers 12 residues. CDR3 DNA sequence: TGCAGCGCCCGGACAGGGGGCTACGAGCAGTACTTC. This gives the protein CSARTGGYEQYF.

DNA for the CDR3: TGTGCCAGCAGTTTATCCGTTGGAAACACCATATATTTT. As protein: CASSLSVGNTIYF. The chain employs TRBV28 and TRBJ1-3; D is unclear. Trimming shortened V by 1 base and J by 3 bases, and 4 bases separated the two germline ends. This CDR3 is 13 amino acids long. From germline, CDR1 is MDHEN and CDR2 SYDVKM.

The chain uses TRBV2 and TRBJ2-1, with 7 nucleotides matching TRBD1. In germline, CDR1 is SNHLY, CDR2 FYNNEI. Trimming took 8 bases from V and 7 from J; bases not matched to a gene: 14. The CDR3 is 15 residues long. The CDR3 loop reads CASHTYRGSGNEQFF. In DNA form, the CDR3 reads TGTGCCAGCCATACCTACAGGGGATCCGGGAATGAGCAGTTCTTC.

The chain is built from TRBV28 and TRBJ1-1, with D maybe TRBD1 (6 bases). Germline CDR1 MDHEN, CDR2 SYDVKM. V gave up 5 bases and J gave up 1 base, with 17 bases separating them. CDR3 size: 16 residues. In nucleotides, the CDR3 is TGTGCCAGCAGTCAAAAGGGGGTATTGGAGAACACTGAAGCTTTCTTT. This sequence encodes CASSQKGVLENTEAFF.

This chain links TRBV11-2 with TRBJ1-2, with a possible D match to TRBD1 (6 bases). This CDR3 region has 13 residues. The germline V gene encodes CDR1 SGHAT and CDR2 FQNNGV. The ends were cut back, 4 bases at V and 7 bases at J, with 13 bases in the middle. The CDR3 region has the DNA TGTGCCAGCAGCTGGGGGGGCCCTAGTGGCTACACCTTC. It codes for CASSWGGPSGYTF.